The rows below give T cell receptor beta chains drawn from one sample of a study of monozygotic twins with inflammatory bowel disease. Reprocessing the 5' RACE reads, TCRdb reports a single entry for every CDR3 protein and omits DNA. In total, the table holds some 90,000 distinct CDR3 sequences. Material: blood. The receptors here all came from a human donor with ulcerative colitis or Crohn's disease, or a healthy co-twin of an affected twin (not recorded which). CDR3s include the opening cysteine and the closing phenylalanine or tryptophan. Fields, in order: J gene, V gene, CDR3 protein.

TRBJ1-4 | TRBV6-1 | CASSAWGAGLNEKLFF
TRBJ2-7 | TRBV12-3/TRBV12-4 | CASSLVGVDEQYF
TRBJ2-3 | TRBV6-1 | CAPGRSKTNTDTQYF
TRBJ1-2 | TRBV2 | CASSTGYGYTF
TRBJ1-4 | TRBV19 | CASSDTIGKLFF
TRBJ1-1 | TRBV24-1 | CATSDSGQVAFF
TRBJ1-3 | TRBV18 | CASSPRDLGALGGNTIYF
TRBJ2-7 | TRBV12-3/TRBV12-4 | CASSWNRADYEQYF
TRBJ2-1 | TRBV5-6 | CASSWDRVRNNEQFF
TRBJ2-3 | TRBV10-3 | CAISKERGVTDTQYF
TRBJ2-7 | TRBV6-5 | CASSYTRTGKVRHEQYF
TRBJ1-1 | TRBV3-1 | CASSRGSPNTEAFF
TRBJ2-1 | TRBV7-2 | CASSTRRLNYNEQFF
TRBJ1-4 | TRBV4-1 | CASSQGGSTNEKLFF
TRBJ1-5 | TRBV20-1 | CSATSTGGTNQPQHF
TRBJ2-3 | TRBV20-1 | CSASGGTDTQYF
TRBJ2-2 | TRBV10-3 | CAISETSIRGVLSTGELFF
TRBJ2-3 | TRBV2 | CASNRGSDTQYF
TRBJ2-7 | TRBV6-1 | CASSQTGTSSYEQYF
TRBJ2-7 | TRBV20-1 | CSAREGGQDYEQYF
TRBJ1-1 | TRBV11-2 | CASSFGWVGTEAFF
TRBJ2-1 | TRBV7-3 | CASSPRTGTTYNEQFF
TRBJ1-1 | TRBV4-2 | CASSQAGPEAFF
TRBJ2-3 | TRBV25-1 | CASSRNRVTDTQYF
TRBJ1-5 | TRBV5-1 | CASSWTTGVNQPQHF
TRBJ1-2 | TRBV12-3/TRBV12-4 | CASSFAGYGYTF
TRBJ2-2 | TRBV18 | CASSPSDRGTGELSF
TRBJ2-1 | TRBV5-1 | CASSLRNGGEQFF
TRBJ2-2 | TRBV11-2 | CASSLWNAGELFF
TRBJ2-7 | TRBV9 | CASSVDTYGYEQYF
TRBJ2-3 | TRBV6-4 | CASSKMGATDTQYF
TRBJ2-7 | TRBV7-8 | CASSPTGLGLEQYF
TRBJ2-3 | TRBV20-1 | CSARGDTDTQYF
TRBJ1-1 | TRBV10-3 | CAITRTRDGTEAFF
TRBJ2-7 | TRBV10-2 | CASSDRVDSSYEQYF
TRBJ1-5 | TRBV19 | CASSVYRDQPQHF
TRBJ2-2 | TRBV12-3/TRBV12-4 | CASSLATANTGELFF
TRBJ2-7 | TRBV5-1 | CASSFTSGGAYEQYF